This T cell receptor (beta chain) was identified in a study of brain T cells in children with intractable seizures. Sequencing was limited to surgery cases with top T cell transcript signatures in brain tissue. Study findings and constraints: Pre-surgery blood may have been undersampled, hiding some clones. HCMV serostatus was not known, and viral specificity came from CDR3 similarity only.

Remarks on this clone: Its cognate antigen is unknown.

The protocol was immunoSEQ multiplex PCR, while the TCRdb copy is restricted to in-frame clones and leaves out a portion. The sample shows 20,000 to 25,000 clones, approximately 94% of them seen only once. The sequencing here drew on peripheral blood, taken at surgery. The source of this sequence is a boy younger than 18 with focal cortical dysplasia and intractable seizures.

CDR3 loop: CASSLPGGQLSGNTIYF. The CDR3 coding sequence is TGTGCCAGCAGCTTGCCAGGGGGACAGCTCTCTGGAAACACCATATATTTT. V is TRBV5-5 and J is TRBJ1-3, with 7 bases aligning to TRBD1. The CDR3 runs to 17 residues. V lost 1 base, J lost 0 bases, and 7 bases stayed unmatched. Per the germline V gene, CDR1 is SGHKS and CDR2 is YYEKEE (reference sequence).